This T cell receptor beta chain was sequenced for a study of blood T cell repertoires in COVID-19. For the study at large: Samples representing acute and convalescent COVID-19 were sourced from the United States, Italy and Spain. The analysed material was cDNA or gDNA that came from T cells, B-cell-depleted T cells, or PBMCs.

Per the study methods: Amplifying reference gene primers gave estimates of nucleated cell counts. Libraries were prepared by immunoSEQ multiplex PCR; TCRdb keeps only in-frame clonotypes and omits some of them. That table gives V, J and clone size, and the DNA gave D and trimming. The table records around 130,000 clones, about four fifths of them present only once. Germline V gives CDR1 LNHDA, CDR2 SQIVND (reference sequence). V gave up 3 bases and J gave up 10 bases; unmatched junction bases: 12. The length of the CDR3 is 15 residues. The sequenced sample was peripheral blood. The chain combines TRBV19 with TRBJ2-1; 7 bases fit TRBD1. The clonotype comes from a human donor in a cohort sampled during active COVID-19. DNA of the CDR3: TGTGCCAGTAGTATTTGGAAGACAGGGTCCGGCGAGCAGTTCTTC. Its protein product is CASSIWKTGSGEQFF.